These 14 T cell receptor beta chains were all obtained from the same sample, sequenced in a study of T cells after somatic rescue of genetic block. TCRdb's table, derived via immunoSEQ multiplex PCR, lists solely in-frame clones and lacks some. The table includes 12,000 or so clones, approximately 80% detected once. Sequenced sample: peripheral blood mononuclear cells (PBMCs). Receptor source: a boy between 5 and 17 years old.

This clone came up once. V is TRBV7-2 and J is TRBJ2-3; D might be TRBD2 (6 bases). V was shortened by 1 base and J by 1 base, with 9 bases between the two germline ends. Germline V gene data show CDR1 as SGHTA and CDR2 as FQGNSA. This CDR3 comprises 15 residues. The CDR3 loop is CASSLDRERTDTQYF. The DNA of the CDR3 is TGTGCCAGCAGCTTAGATCGGGAGCGCACAGATACGCAGTATTTT.

The chain links TRBV28 to TRBJ1-5; TRBD1 matches 7 bases. The CDR3 totals 15 residues. Germline V CDR1 and CDR2: MDHEN, SYDVKM. The V and J ends lost 7 bases and 3 bases, in that order; junction bases with no gene match: 9. The CDR3 DNA reads as TGTGCCAGCAACAGACAGGGCCCCCACAATCAGCCCCAGCATTTT. Residues: CASNRQGPHNQPQHF.

This chain uses TRBV4-1 with TRBJ1-2, with 7 bases aligning to TRBD1. This CDR3 spans 14 amino acids. In germline, CDR1 is MGHRA, CDR2 YSYEKL. V shed 2 bases, J shed 3 bases, and the junction held 3 bases outside the gene matches. This CDR3 is CASSQPTGDYGYTF. The CDR3 DNA reads as TGCGCCAGCAGCCAACCTACAGGGGACTATGGCTACACCTTC.

This chain connects TRBV6-4 to TRBJ2-7; D is undetermined. V was cut by 11 bases and J by 7 bases, with 9 bases left in between. Germline V gene lookup returns CDR1 MRHNA and CDR2 SNTAGT. CDR3 length: 9 residues. CDR3 coding DNA: TGTGCCGCGATGGGGGAGCAGTACTTC. It encodes CAAMGEQYF.

This sequence joins TRBV18 and TRBJ2-1; 7 bases agree with TRBD2. V lost 5 bases to trimming and J lost 0 bases; unmatched junction nucleotides: 7. Germline V lookup: CDR1 KGHSH, CDR2 LQKENI. This CDR3 has 16 residues. The CDR3 region has the DNA TGTGCCAGCTCATCCCTAGCGGTGAGCTCCTACAATGAGCAGTTCTTC. The encoded protein is CASSSLAVSSYNEQFF.

This chain uses TRBV2 with TRBJ2-1, with D perhaps TRBD1 or TRBD2 (5 bases each). V lost 2 bases, J lost 9 bases, and 8 bases lay in between. The CDR3 is 12 amino acids. CDR1 is SNHLY, CDR2 FYNNEI, per germline. DNA for the CDR3: TGTGCCAGCAGTGAAATGAGGGGTGAGCAGTTCTTC. This gives the protein CASSEMRGEQFF. The whole variable domain, remainder taken from reference TRBV2 and TRBJ2-1, is EPEVTQTPSHQVTQMGQEVILRCVPISNHLYFYWYRQILGQKVEFLVSFYNNEISEKSEIFDDQFSVERPDGSNFTLKIRSTKLEDSAMYFCASSEMRGEQFFGPGTRLTVL.

V usage is TRBV11-3 and J usage is TRBJ2-2; D uncertain. The CDR3 sequence is 15 residues long. V was trimmed by 9 bases and J by 4 bases, leaving 18 bases between them. Germline CDR1 SGHNT, CDR2 YENEEA. DNA of the CDR3: TGTGCCAGTTATAGTACCGCAGGACCCACCGGGGAGCTGTTTTTT. It translates to CASYSTAGPTGELFF.

The rearrangement uses TRBV5-6 and TRBJ2-5, with TRBD2 identical over 7 bases. The J segment lost 5 bases and the V segment lost 4 bases, leaving 11 bases of the junction unmatched. This CDR3 has 15 residues. CDR1 is SGHDT, CDR2 YYEEEE, per germline. The CDR3 loop reads CASSPVGSGIETQYF. As DNA, the CDR3 is TGTGCCAGCAGCCCCGTCGGGAGCGGGATTGAGACCCAGTACTTC.

This chain connects TRBV9 to TRBJ2-7; 11 bases match TRBD2. The length of the CDR3 is 16 residues. Unmatched junction bases numbered 7, after V lost 4 bases and J lost 1 base. Germline CDR1 reads SGDLS; CDR2 reads YYNGEE. The CDR3 sequence is CASSPQRTSGSYEQYF. The CDR3 DNA sequence: TGTGCCAGCAGCCCTCAGAGGACTAGCGGGTCCTACGAGCAGTACTTC.

The chain has TRBV28 and TRBJ2-7, with D possibly matching TRBD2 (7 bases). CDR3 length: 13 amino acids. Germline loops: CDR1 MDHEN, CDR2 SYDVKM. Trimming pared 2 bases from V and 5 bases from J, leaving 10 bases between. CDR3: CASSLLGGHEQYF. The CDR3 coding sequence is TGTGCCAGCAGTTTACTGGGGGGGCACGAGCAGTACTTC.

This clone was picked up a small number of times. The V and J genes are TRBV9 and TRBJ2-2; D is uncertain. The germline V gene has CDR1 SGDLS and CDR2 YYNGEE. The CDR3 is 16 amino acids. Deletions cut 1 base from V and 2 bases from J, with 12 bases between. In nucleotides, the CDR3 is TGTGCCAGCAGCGTACTAGATCCCGGAAACACCGGGGAGCTGTTTTTT. Amino acid sequence: CASSVLDPGNTGELFF.

The chain couples TRBV7-9 to TRBJ1-2; TRBD1 is a possible D gene (5 bases). The CDR3 runs to 18 residues. From germline, CDR1 is SEHNR and CDR2 FQNEAQ (reference sequence). Deletions cut 5 bases from V and 0 bases from J, with 22 bases between. The CDR3 protein is CASSPSQEVYAPNYGYTF. The CDR3 region has the DNA TGTGCCAGCAGCCCTTCACAGGAGGTATACGCTCCTAACTATGGCTACACCTTC.

On this clone itself: One end of the junction varies from germline; a read error may be responsible. V gene TRBV5-8 combines with J gene TRBJ2-5; D unclear. The CDR3 covers 11 residues. Germline V lookup: CDR1 SGHTS, CDR2 YDEGEE. CDR3 amino acids: CASSLGRIRDF. The CDR3 DNA reads TGTGCCAGCAGCTTGGGACGGATCCGGGACTTC.

The chain is built from TRBV5-3 and TRBJ1-5, with TRBD1 identical over 7 bases. TRBV5-3 is an ORF, and what it does is uncertain. With V trimmed by 4 bases and J by 2 bases, 9 bases remained unmatched. CDR3 size: 16 residues. The CDR3 DNA is TGTGCCAGAAGCCTAAGACGGGACAGTGGCAATCAGCCCCAGCATTTT. It encodes CARSLRRDSGNQPQHF.